The entry that follows covers one T cell receptor beta chain sequence. The data stem from a study of shared clonotypes between healthy human individuals. Clones were read by immunoSEQ multiplex PCR, and TCRdb kept only the in-frame ones, dropping some. The sample lists about 1.1 million clones; 75% to 80% were seen once. Per the germline V gene, CDR1 is SQVTM and CDR2 is ANQGSEA. The CDR3 runs to 14 residues. Trimming removed 4 bases at V and 0 bases at J, with 13 bases between. Sequencing was carried out using memory CD4+ T cells from PBMCs. The subset is: CD45RA-negative fraction. The chain couples TRBV29-1 to TRBJ2-7, with D unclear. This clonotype was sampled from a man between 18 and 35 years old in good health. Some clones in this sample may be carry-over from other donors' samples. CDR3 nucleotides: TGCAGCGTTGCGCTAGGGATCAGCTCCTACGAGCAGTACTTC. Its protein product is CSVALGISSYEQYF.